This T cell receptor beta chain was captured by sequencing in a study of blood T cell repertoires in COVID-19. Across the study: Researchers got acute and convalescent COVID-19 samples from the United States, Italy and Spain. PBMCs, B-cell-depleted T cells, or T cells were the source of the cDNA or gDNA that made up the material.

Original analysis: Amplified reference gene primers provided the basis for estimating nucleated cell counts. Clones were read by immunoSEQ multiplex PCR, and TCRdb kept only the in-frame ones, dropping some. That table supplies the V and J calls and clone size; D and trimming were determined from the DNA. The sample records 140,000 to 150,000 clones, over 75% being singletons. CDR1 is ENHRY and CDR2 is SYGVKD in the germline V gene. This CDR3 contains 18 residues. V shed 5 bases and J 0 bases; nucleotides not matched to a gene: 7. Those enrolled in Seattle joined during active infection and were followed longitudinally afterward.

The V and J genes are TRBV10-3 and TRBJ2-3; 14 positions agree with TRBD2. Sequenced sample: peripheral blood. This sequence was found in a man younger than 35 with COVID-19, enrolled during active disease. For the CDR3, the DNA is TGTGCCATCAGTTCAGGACTAGCGGGAGGCTCTAGCACAGATACGCAGTATTTT. It is translated as CAISSGLAGGSSTDTQYF.